These 17 T cell receptor beta chains were sequenced from one sample in a study of blood T cell repertoires in COVID-19 (dated by TCRdb to about 2020). Libraries were constructed by the immunoSEQ multiplex PCR assay. As stored in TCRdb, this immuneACCESS dataset retains in-frame rearrangements with V and J assigned. A fraction of the clones does not appear; measured against another copy, unresolved V genes explain less than half of the discrepancy, and the remainder lacks a known reason. This sample is represented by fewer than 400,000 clones; around 87% of them were singletons. The top ten clones comprise approximately 9.3% of the sample. The specimen sequenced was PBMCs or T cells enriched from blood (not recorded which). These receptors originate from a woman aged 45 to 65 who had recovered from COVID-19.

The chain uses TRBV13 and TRBJ1-1; the D is unclear. CDR1 and CDR2 from the germline V gene are PRHDT and FYEKMQ (reference sequence). V was pared by 7 bases and J by 0 bases, with 9 bases between. The CDR3 consists of 13 residues. The CDR3 protein is CASTSGLNTEAFF. CDR3 in DNA: TGTGCCAGCACCTCGGGTTTGAACACTGAAGCTTTCTTT.

The chain recombines TRBV2 with TRBJ1-5; 7 nucleotides match TRBD1. The CDR3 is 12 amino acids. The germline gives CDR1 SNHLY, CDR2 FYNNEI. The ends lost 6 bases at V and 15 bases at J; junction bases unmatched: 11. Written as DNA, the CDR3 is TGTGCCAGCAGGAGCGACAGGGTGGTCTGGCATTTT. Residues: CASRSDRVVWHF.

Concerning this clone: This sample includes further DNA sequences coding for the same CDR3. The genes are TRBV29-1 and TRBJ2-3; D gene unclear. V was shortened by 7 bases and J by 1 base, with 6 bases between the two germline ends. CDR3 length: 11 amino acids. Per germline, CDR1 SQVTM and CDR2 ANQGSEA. The CDR3 DNA reads TGCAGCGCCTCAGGCACAGATACGCAGTATTTT. Protein product: CSASGTDTQYF.

The rearrangement links TRBV6-4 to TRBJ2-3, with a tentative D call TRBD2 (7 bases). The V end was cut by 0 bases, the J end by 5 bases, with 15 bases between. This CDR3 region has 16 residues. Germline V gene sequence: CDR1 MRHNA, CDR2 SNTAGT. The CDR3 DNA sequence: TGTGCCAGCAGTGACTCGGCGGGGGCCTTAGTAGATACGCAGTATTTT. It translates to CASSDSAGALVDTQYF.

V usage is TRBV9 and J usage is TRBJ1-1; 7 bases line up with TRBD1. V gave up 4 bases and J gave up 2 bases; unmatched junction bases: 8. Germline V gene sequence: CDR1 SGDLS, CDR2 YYNGEE. The CDR3 loop spans 15 amino acids. The CDR3 is CASSKTPGGNTEAFF. The CDR3 DNA follows: TGTGCCAGCAGCAAAACACCAGGGGGTAACACTGAAGCTTTCTTT.

This clone was picked up one time. This chain connects TRBV18 to TRBJ1-5; a weak D match, TRBD1 (6 bases). This CDR3 contains 15 residues. Germline V gives CDR1 KGHSH, CDR2 LQKENI. V was clipped by 3 bases and J by 6 bases, with 15 bases between them. In nucleotides, the CDR3 is TGTGCCAGCTCACCTGCCGGGACAATATTTCAGCCCCAGCATTTT. It codes for CASSPAGTIFQPQHF.

This chain connects TRBV7-2 to TRBJ2-3, with D perhaps TRBD2 (6 bases). The germline gives CDR1 SGHTA, CDR2 FQGNSA. The CDR3 has 16 residues. V was shortened by 5 bases and J by 3 bases, with 18 bases between the two germline ends. DNA for the CDR3: TGTGCCAGCAGCCCCAGTACTAGCATGGTTACAGATACGCAGTATTTT. Translation gives CASSPSTSMVTDTQYF.

The chain is built from TRBV7-6 and TRBJ1-5; possibly TRBD1 for D (5 bases). Germline V gene sequence: CDR1 SGHVS, CDR2 FNYEAQ. The V and J ends lost 8 bases and 5 bases respectively, with 13 bases between them. This CDR3 spans 13 amino acids. In DNA form, the CDR3 reads TGTGCCAGCGCCGGACCGGGGGATCAGCCCCAGCATTTT. Its protein is CASAGPGDQPQHF. The entire variable domain, with the rest obtained from reference TRBV7-6 and TRBJ1-5, is as follows: GAGVSQSPRYKVTKRGQDVALRCDPISGHVSLYWYRQALGQGPEFLTYFNYEAQQDKSGLPNDRFSAERPEGSISTLTIQRTEQRDSAMYRCASAGPGDQPQHFGDGTRLSIL.

The V gene is TRBV6-5, the J gene TRBJ2-7; maybe TRBD1 (5 bases). V was clipped by 5 bases and J by 4 bases, with 12 bases between them. The germline gives CDR1 MNHEY, CDR2 SVGAGI. This CDR3 has 13 amino acids. The CDR3 DNA reads as TGTGCCAGCAGTAAGGGGTCAGGTTACGAGCAGTACTTC. The encoded protein is CASSKGSGYEQYF.

The genes are TRBV5-1 and TRBJ1-6, with 7 positions matching TRBD1. Trimming cost V 4 bases and J 5 bases; bases outside gene matches: 15. Per germline, CDR1 SGHRS and CDR2 YFSETQ. This CDR3 has 18 amino acids. As DNA, the CDR3 is TGCGCCAGCAGCCAGCCACCCGGAGTCGGGACAGATAATTCACCCCTCCACTTT. As protein: CASSQPPGVGTDNSPLHF.

The chain links TRBV7-8 to TRBJ2-7, with a weak D call TRBD2 (6 bases). The CDR3 is 16 amino acids. Germline V gives CDR1 SGHVS, CDR2 FQNEAQ. Trimming removed 4 bases at V and 0 bases at J, with 16 bases between. CDR3 DNA sequence: TGTGCCAGCAGCTCCCAGGCGGGGCCGAGCTCCTACGAGCAGTACTTC. Protein sequence: CASSSQAGPSSYEQYF.

Only one count was recorded for this clone. This chain links TRBV7-3 with TRBJ1-1; 7 positions agree with TRBD1. Germline trimming cut 3 bases from V and 7 bases from J; bases unmatched to any gene: 5. The CDR3 is 13 residues long. Germline CDR1 and CDR2: SGHTA and FQGTGA. The CDR3 region is CASSFGQAGEAFF. In DNA form, the CDR3 reads TGTGCCAGCAGCTTCGGACAGGCGGGTGAAGCTTTCTTT.

V and J are TRBV7-2 and TRBJ1-1; 9 nucleotides align to TRBD1. The CDR3 is made up of 16 amino acids. From germline, CDR1 is SGHTA and CDR2 FQGNSA. J was trimmed by 1 base and V by 5 bases; bases with no gene match: 8. CDR3 sequence (DNA): TGTGCCAGCAGCCCCATGTGGGGACAGGGGAACACTGAAGCTTTCTTT. Translated: CASSPMWGQGNTEAFF.

The chain links TRBV5-1 to TRBJ1-1; D is ambiguous. The CDR3 length is 14 residues. The ends were cut back, 0 bases at V and 3 bases at J, with 9 bases in the middle. The germline CDR1 and CDR2 sequences are SGHRS and YFSETQ. The DNA of the CDR3 is TGCGCCAGCAGCTTGGAGTCACAGTACACTGAAGCTTTCTTT. Its protein product is CASSLESQYTEAFF.

V gene TRBV28 combines with J gene TRBJ1-5; possible D gene TRBD1, 5 bases. The CDR3 length is 14 residues. Germline V CDR1 and CDR2: MDHEN, SYDVKM. V lost 3 bases, J lost 7 bases, and 13 bases lay in between. The CDR3 region has the DNA TGTGCCAGCAGTTTCGGGGGGGATCTGCAGCCCCAGCATTTT. It encodes CASSFGGDLQPQHF.

This chain connects TRBV19 to TRBJ1-1; tentative D call: TRBD1 (5 bases). Trimming pared 2 bases from V and 0 bases from J, leaving 19 bases between. The germline V gene encodes CDR1 LNHDA and CDR2 SQIVND (reference sequence). The CDR3 loop spans 18 amino acids. This CDR3 reads CASSIIPAGSGMNTEAFF. The CDR3 region has the DNA TGTGCCAGTAGTATAATTCCCGCAGGGTCTGGAATGAACACTGAAGCTTTCTTT. The full variable domain, rest sourced from reference TRBV19 and TRBJ1-1, is DGGITQSPKYLFRKEGQNVTLSCEQNLNHDAMYWYRQDPGQGLRLIYYSQIVNDFQKGDIAEGYSVSREKKESFPLTVTSAQKNPTAFYLCASSIIPAGSGMNTEAFFGQGTRLTVV.

The count of this clone is one. The chain employs TRBV6-5 and TRBJ2-7; possibly TRBD2 for D (6 bases). The CDR3 spans 11 residues. Germline CDR1 reads MNHEY; CDR2 reads SVGAGI. Deletions cut 4 bases from V and 7 bases from J, with 8 bases between. The CDR3 nucleotides read TGTGCCAGCAGTTGGAGCGGGGAGCAGTACTTC. It is translated as CASSWSGEQYF.